The 9 T cell receptor beta chains below all came from one sample that was sequenced in a study of shared clonotypes between healthy human individuals. TCRdb keeps only in-frame clones here, not all; method: immunoSEQ multiplex PCR. The data contain over 2 million clones, 85% to 95% of them singletons. The sample was naive CD4+ T cells from PBMCs. Stated subset: CD45RA+ positively selected. Receptors originate from a man aged 18 to 35 in good health. Some clones in this sample may be carry-over from other donors' samples.

CDR3: CASSLELPYNEQFF. Written as DNA, the CDR3 is TGTGCCAGCAGCTTAGAGCTACCCTACAATGAGCAGTTCTTC. The chain carries TRBV11-2 and TRBJ2-1; no definite D call. CDR1 SGHAT and CDR2 FQNNGV come from the germline V gene. V gave up 0 bases and J gave up 2 bases, with 5 bases separating them. There are 14 residues in the CDR3.

This chain connects TRBV4-1 to TRBJ2-3, with unresolved D. CDR3 length: 15 residues. The germline V gene has CDR1 MGHRA and CDR2 YSYEKL. The V and J ends lost 0 bases and 1 base respectively, with 8 bases between them. CDR3 coding DNA: TGCGCCAGCAGCCAAGAAGCTACAGGCACAGATACGCAGTATTTT. Protein: CASSQEATGTDTQYF.

The chain employs TRBV28 and TRBJ2-5; D possibly corresponds to TRBD1 (5 bases). The J call may not be correct, given that the DNA end is closer to TRBJ2-7. Per the germline V gene, CDR1 is MDHEN and CDR2 is SYDVKM. CDR3 length: 12 residues. For the CDR3, the DNA is TGTGCCAGCAGTTTAAGCAGGGTCGAGCAGTACTTC. It yields the protein CASSLSRVEQYF.

This clone has only a few counts. The chain has TRBV7-3 and TRBJ2-2, with TRBD2 identical over 11 bases. The J segment lost 6 bases and the V segment lost 2 bases, leaving 2 bases of the junction unmatched. Germline V lookup: CDR1 SGHTA, CDR2 FQGTGA. This CDR3 comprises 15 residues. In DNA, the CDR3 is TGTGCCAGCAGCTTAGTACTAGCGGGAGCCGGGGAGCTGTTTTTT. Protein: CASSLVLAGAGELFF.

With respect to this clone: Other nucleotide sequences in the sample specify the same CDR3. The chain has TRBV7-2 and TRBJ2-3, with D unresolved. Germline CDR1 and CDR2: SGHTA and FQGNSA. This CDR3 is built from 13 residues. The V end lost 3 bases, the J end lost 0 bases, and 4 bases lay between the germline ends. The CDR3 sequence: CASSFPSTDTQYF. CDR3 in DNA: TGTGCCAGCAGCTTTCCTAGCACAGATACGCAGTATTTT.

J is TRBJ1-2 and V is TRBV13; TRBD1 aligns across 7 bases. CDR1 PRHDT and CDR2 FYEKMQ come from the germline V gene (reference sequence). The CDR3 contains 16 residues. Germline trimming cut 2 bases from V and 8 bases from J; bases unmatched to any gene: 14. As DNA, the CDR3 is TGTGCCAGCAGCTTAAAGGGGGCGCGATTGGGCTCCGGCTACACCTTC. Its protein product is CASSLKGARLGSGYTF.

The V call is TRBV7-2, the J call TRBJ2-1; 10 nucleotides match TRBD2. From germline, CDR1 is SGHTA and CDR2 FQGNSA. V was pared by 2 bases and J by 3 bases, with 4 bases of the junction left unmatched. The CDR3 covers 16 residues. For the CDR3, the DNA is TGTGCCAGCAGCTTAATTAGCGGGAGGATCTACAATGAGCAGTTCTTC. Protein sequence: CASSLISGRIYNEQFF.

The table lists this clone with a count of one. The gene calls are TRBV28 and TRBJ2-1; unclear D gene. Germline V gives CDR1 MDHEN, CDR2 SYDVKM. Deletions cut 7 bases from V and 0 bases from J, with 16 bases between. The CDR3 is made up of 16 amino acids. Written as DNA, the CDR3 is TGTGCCAGCAAAGGGCGCAACCCGAGCTCCTACAATGAGCAGTTCTTC. Amino acid sequence: CASKGRNPSSYNEQFF.

The chain joins TRBV18 to TRBJ2-5; tentatively, D is TRBD2 (6 bases). Germline CDR1 reads KGHSH; CDR2 reads LQKENI. V lost 4 bases and J 5 bases, leaving 17 bases between the germline ends. The CDR3 has 15 residues. CDR3 amino acids: CASSRDQGGTETQYF. The CDR3 region has the DNA TGTGCCAGCTCACGCGACCAGGGAGGCACGGAGACCCAGTACTTC.